This entry lists 12 T cell receptor beta chains sequenced from one sample in a study of cytotoxic CD8 clonotypes in ibrutinib-treated CLL. Profiled with immunoSEQ multiplex PCR; TCRdb holds only in-frame clones, not every one. The sample shows about 130,000 clones, around 84% of them seen only once. The sample was PBMCs, taken after 24 months of ibrutinib treatment. Every receptor here comes from a human donor with chronic lymphocytic leukemia.

This chain connects TRBV13 to TRBJ2-7; TRBD2 aligns across 15 bases. The trim removed 5 bases at V and 5 bases at J, leaving 7 bases unmatched. The CDR3 totals 16 residues. Germline V gene data show CDR1 as PRHDT and CDR2 as FYEKMQ (reference sequence). CDR3 nucleotide sequence: TGTGCCAGCAGCCTGGGACTAGCGGGGGGTGTACACGAGCAGTACTTC. It translates to CASSLGLAGGVHEQYF. Using reference TRBV13 and TRBJ2-7 for the parts outside the CDR3, the full variable domain is AAGVIQSPRHLIKEKRETATLKCYPIPRHDTVYWYQQGPGQDPQFLISFYEKMQSDKGSIPDRFSAQQFSDYHSELNMSSLELGDSALYFCASSLGLAGGVHEQYFGPGTRLTVT.

This sequence joins TRBV6-5 and TRBJ1-5, with D maybe TRBD1 (5 bases). Germline CDR1 and CDR2: MNHEY and SVGAGI. This CDR3 is built from 14 residues. Trimming removed 7 bases from V and 9 bases from J, with 19 bases in between. The CDR3 sequence: CASTATGGSGPQHF. The CDR3 region has the DNA TGTGCCAGCACCGCAACGGGGGGATCTGGGCCCCAGCATTTT.

The chain links TRBV30 to TRBJ1-6, with no clear D. CDR3 size: 14 residues. Trimming cost V 8 bases and J 4 bases, with 15 bases left between them. From germline, CDR1 is GTSNPN and CDR2 SVGIG (reference sequence). Here the CDR3 reads CAGRRDRYNSPLHF. The CDR3 region has the DNA TGTGCCGGAAGGAGGGATAGATATAATTCACCCCTCCACTTT.

The CDR3 loop reads CASSQDRTPWPYEQYF. The DNA for the CDR3 is TGCGCCAGCAGCCAAGATAGAACTCCCTGGCCCTACGAGCAGTACTTC. The genes are TRBV4-3 and TRBJ2-7; no clear D gene. V was clipped by 0 bases and J by 2 bases, with 14 bases between them. This CDR3 has 16 residues. CDR1 LGHNA and CDR2 YSLEER come from the germline V gene.

V gene TRBV5-4 combines with J gene TRBJ2-5; the D gene is possibly TRBD1 (5 bases). The V end lost 0 bases, the J end lost 2 bases, and 8 bases lay between the germline ends. Germline lookup yields CDR1 SGHNT and CDR2 YYREEE (reference sequence). The CDR3 contains 14 residues. CDR3 residues: CASSLARTQETQYF. Written as DNA, the CDR3 is TGTGCCAGCAGCTTGGCCAGGACACAAGAGACCCAGTACTTC.

This rearrangement joins TRBV6-5 to TRBJ2-1, with 9 bases lining up with TRBD1. The CDR3 covers 15 residues. Germline-derived CDR1 and CDR2 are MNHEY and SVGAGI. After removal of 6 bases from V and 3 bases from J, the junction contained 6 bases not matched to a gene. The CDR3 DNA sequence: TGTGCCAGCAGCTATGGACAGGGGTACTACAATGAGCAGTTCTTC. Translated: CASSYGQGYYNEQFF.

CDR3 in DNA: TGTGCCAGCAGCCAAGATGGGGACAGCGCTAACTATGGCTACACCTTC. This encodes CASSQDGDSANYGYTF. V gene TRBV4-2 combines with J gene TRBJ1-2; 7 bases match TRBD1. CDR1 and CDR2 from the germline V gene are LGHNA and YNFKEQ. The J segment lost 0 bases and the V segment lost 0 bases, leaving 4 bases of the junction unmatched. The CDR3 sequence is 16 residues long.

The rearrangement links TRBV19 to TRBJ1-2; tentative D call: TRBD1 (6 bases). This CDR3 has 15 residues. Germline V gene sequence: CDR1 LNHDA, CDR2 SQIVND (reference sequence). V was cut by 3 bases and J by 5 bases, with 16 bases left in between. DNA of the CDR3: TGTGCCAGTAGTATGAACGGACAGTGGCCGTATGGCTACACCTTC. It codes for CASSMNGQWPYGYTF.

The chain combines TRBV7-9 with TRBJ2-5, with D possibly being TRBD1 or TRBD2 (7 bases each). Trimming cost V 5 bases and J 5 bases, with 21 bases left between them. CDR3 length equals 16 residues. Per germline, CDR1 SEHNR and CDR2 FQNEAQ (reference sequence). The CDR3 DNA is TGTGCCAGCAGCCCAGGGGGGGGACACGCCGGGGAGACCCAGTACTTC. Translation: CASSPGGGHAGETQYF.

This clone showed up just once. The chain carries TRBV2 and TRBJ1-2; the match to TRBD1 covers 7 bases. CDR1 and CDR2 (germline): SNHLY, FYNNEI. The CDR3 contains 12 residues. V gave up 9 bases and J gave up 7 bases; unmatched junction bases: 8. CDR3 DNA: TGTGCCAGTAATATACGGACAGGTGGCTACACCTTC. Translation: CASNIRTGGYTF.

The rearrangement joins TRBV27 to TRBJ1-2; D ambiguous. V was trimmed by 2 bases and J by 4 bases, leaving 14 bases between them. There are 15 residues in the CDR3. The V gene's germline CDR1 is MNHEY and CDR2 SMNVEV (reference sequence). The CDR3: CASSLRSGRFYGYTF. In DNA, the CDR3 is TGTGCCAGCAGTTTACGGTCCGGCAGATTCTATGGCTACACCTTC.

The CDR3 here is CASSLAAGGRTDTQYF. The DNA of the CDR3 is TGTGCCAGCAGCTTAGCTGCGGGGGGGCGTACAGATACGCAGTATTTT. The V and J genes are TRBV7-9 and TRBJ2-3; 9 bases map to TRBD2. CDR3 length equals 16 residues. V shed 0 bases and J 3 bases; nucleotides not matched to a gene: 4. In germline, CDR1 is SEHNR, CDR2 FQNEAQ (reference sequence).